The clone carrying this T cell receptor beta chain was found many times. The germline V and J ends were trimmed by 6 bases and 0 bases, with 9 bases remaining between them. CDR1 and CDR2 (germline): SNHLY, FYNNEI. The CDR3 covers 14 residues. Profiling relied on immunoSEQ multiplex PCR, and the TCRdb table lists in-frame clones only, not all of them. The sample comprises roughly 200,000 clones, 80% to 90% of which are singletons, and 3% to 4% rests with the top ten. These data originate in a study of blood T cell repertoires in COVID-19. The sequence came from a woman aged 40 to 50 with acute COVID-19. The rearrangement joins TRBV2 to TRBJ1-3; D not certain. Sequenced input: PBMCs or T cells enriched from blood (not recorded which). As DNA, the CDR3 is TGTGCCAGCAGAGGACTGATCTCTGGAAACACCATATATTTT. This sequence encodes CASRGLISGNTIYF. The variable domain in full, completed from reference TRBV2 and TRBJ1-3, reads EPEVTQTPSHQVTQMGQEVILRCVPISNHLYFYWYRQILGQKVEFLVSFYNNEISEKSEIFDDQFSVERPDGSNFTLKIRSTKLEDSAMYFCASRGLISGNTIYFGEGSWLTVV.